The 17 T cell receptor beta chains listed next were all sequenced from one sample in a study of cytomegalovirus exposure and HLA in healthy donors. 60 Vbeta and 13 Jbeta primers were used in PCR. Assay used: immunoSEQ multiplex PCR; TCRdb lists only in-frame clones, some missing. Among about 180,000 clones, 70% to 80% were seen once, and the ten largest hold around 0.74%. Sequencing input: PBMCs. Receptors were obtained from a woman aged 40 to 50 in good health and CMV-seronegative.

This clone was recorded a few times. The CDR3 nucleotides read TGCGCCAGCAGCCAAGATGTCCAGGGGTGGGATGGCTACACCTTC. Translation gives CASSQDVQGWDGYTF. This chain uses TRBV4-3 with TRBJ1-2, with a weak D call TRBD1 (6 bases). Trimming cost V 0 bases and J 6 bases, with 14 bases left between them. The CDR3 sequence is 15 residues long. Germline lookup yields CDR1 LGHNA and CDR2 YSLEER.

The sample holds one count of this clone. The J gene is TRBJ2-1, the V gene TRBV5-1; perhaps TRBD1 as D (8 bases). This CDR3 has 15 amino acids. Trimming shortened V by 6 bases and J by 3 bases, and 16 bases separated the two germline ends. CDR1 is SGHRS, CDR2 YFSETQ, per germline. The CDR3 sequence: CASTATGDYYNEQFF. In DNA, the CDR3 is TGCGCCAGCACCGCGACAGGGGACTACTACAATGAGCAGTTCTTC.

The chain joins TRBV10-3 to TRBJ1-3; a possible D gene is TRBD1 (6 bases). Germline V CDR1 and CDR2: ENHRY, SYGVKD. The CDR3 is 14 residues long. Trimming removed 6 bases from V and 1 base from J, with 10 bases in between. The CDR3 loop reads CAISIQGSGNTIYF. The DNA of the CDR3 is TGTGCCATCAGCATCCAGGGGTCTGGAAACACCATATATTTT.

This clone was recorded only once. The V gene is TRBV2, the J gene TRBJ2-1, with D possibly TRBD2 on 6 matching bases. The CDR3 is made up of 15 amino acids. In germline, CDR1 is SNHLY, CDR2 FYNNEI. The ends were cut back, 1 base at V and 7 bases at J, with 14 bases in the middle. The CDR3 region has the DNA TGTGCCAGCAGTGAAGGTCTAGCGTTATGGAATGAGCAGTTCTTC. Encoded protein: CASSEGLALWNEQFF. Full variable domain (remainder filled in from reference TRBV2 and TRBJ2-1): EPEVTQTPSHQVTQMGQEVILRCVPISNHLYFYWYRQILGQKVEFLVSFYNNEISEKSEIFDDQFSVERPDGSNFTLKIRSTKLEDSAMYFCASSEGLALWNEQFFGPGTRLTVL.

This clone came up once. The chain uses TRBV6-6 and TRBJ2-3; D call uncertain. Trimming left V 6 bases short and J 1 base short, with 11 bases between. The CDR3 has 14 residues. Germline V CDR1 and CDR2: MNHNY, SVGAGI (reference sequence). CDR3 nucleotide sequence: TGTGCCAGCAGCTCCGATTCAGGCACAGATACGCAGTATTTT. It is translated as CASSSDSGTDTQYF.

The V and J genes are TRBV6-1 and TRBJ1-5; D is ambiguous. The CDR3 is made up of 16 amino acids. Trimming cost V 2 bases and J 0 bases, with 11 bases left between them. Germline V gene sequence: CDR1 MNHNS, CDR2 SASEGT. For the CDR3, the DNA is TGTGCCAGCAGTGAACGGGGTAGGAATAGCAATCAGCCCCAGCATTTT. Translation: CASSERGRNSNQPQHF.

The chain recombines TRBV6-1 with TRBJ2-7; no definite D call. This CDR3 has 12 amino acids. Trimming cost V 7 bases and J 3 bases, with 10 bases left between them. Germline lookup yields CDR1 MNHNS and CDR2 SASEGT. In DNA form, the CDR3 reads TGTGCCAGCACCGAGTATGTCTACGAGCAGTACTTC. Protein product: CASTEYVYEQYF.

This chain uses TRBV11-2 with TRBJ2-7; 9 nucleotides line up with TRBD2. The V gene end was trimmed by 5 bases and the J gene end by 4 bases; junction bases not matched to a gene: 9. Germline lookup yields CDR1 SGHAT and CDR2 FQNNGV. The CDR3 totals 15 residues. CDR3 sequence: CASSPIPGLAYEQYF. The CDR3 DNA reads TGTGCCAGCAGCCCCATCCCGGGACTAGCTTACGAGCAGTACTTC.

The chain couples TRBV2 to TRBJ2-2, with 9 nucleotides matching TRBD2. CDR3 size: 14 residues. Germline CDR1 and CDR2: SNHLY and FYNNEI. J gave up 6 bases and V 4 bases, and 3 bases lay outside the gene matches. CDR3 bases: TGTGCCAGCAGTGGCCTAGCGGGGCCCGGGGAGCTGTTTTTT. Residues: CASSGLAGPGELFF.

J is TRBJ2-7 and V is TRBV11-2; 7 bases match TRBD1. V lost 5 bases to trimming and J lost 3 bases; unmatched junction nucleotides: 13. Per the germline V gene, CDR1 is SGHAT and CDR2 is FQNNGV. CDR3 length: 16 amino acids. CDR3 nucleotide sequence: TGTGCCAGCAGCGATCCCCTGGGACAGCCAAACTACGAGCAGTACTTC. Its translation is CASSDPLGQPNYEQYF.

This rearrangement joins TRBV19 to TRBJ1-2, with a tentative D call TRBD1 (6 bases). This CDR3 is 18 amino acids long. V was cut by 9 bases and J by 4 bases, with 30 bases left in between. Germline CDR1 is LNHDA and CDR2 is SQIVND (reference sequence). The CDR3 protein is CASVRDGGLRPTIYGYTF. Here the CDR3 DNA reads TGTGCCAGCGTCCGGGACGGGGGGCTTCGCCCAACTATCTATGGCTACACCTTC.

The chain couples TRBV5-6 to TRBJ2-7; 7 nucleotides line up with TRBD1. This CDR3 is built from 11 residues. V trimming: 2 bases; J trimming: 9 bases; junction bases outside the gene matches: 2. The V gene's germline CDR1 is SGHDT and CDR2 YYEEEE. The CDR3 nucleotides are TGTGCCAGCAGCTTAGGGGGCGGGCAGTACTTC. As protein: CASSLGGGQYF.

CDR3 DNA: TGTGCCAGCAGTTTGGGACTAGCGGGAGGCGAGCAGTACTTC. It yields the protein CASSLGLAGGEQYF. The V and J genes are TRBV6-5 and TRBJ2-5; the match to TRBD2 covers 15 bases. The J call is uncertain, as TRBJ2-7 better fits the DNA end. CDR3 length: 14 residues. Germline V gene lookup returns CDR1 MNHEY and CDR2 SVGAGI.

The rearrangement links TRBV28 to TRBJ1-1; no clear D gene. Trimming removed 1 base from V and 10 bases from J, with 16 bases in between. This CDR3 contains 14 residues. Germline CDR1 reads MDHEN; CDR2 reads SYDVKM. CDR3 nucleotides: TGTGCCAGCAGTTTATTGGTTGGGGAGCCTGGAGCTTTCTTT. Amino acids: CASSLLVGEPGAFF. The full variable domain, completed using reference TRBV28 and TRBJ1-1, is DVKVTQSSRYLVKRTGEKVFLECVQDMDHENMFWYRQDPGLGLRLIYFSYDVKMKEKGDIPEGYSVSREKKERFSLILESASTNQTSMYLCASSLLVGEPGAFFGQGTRLTVV.

The CDR3 is CASSVDLLGSGNTIYF. CDR3 sequence (DNA): TGTGCCAGCAGCGTAGATCTACTCGGGTCTGGAAACACCATATATTTT. The chain employs TRBV9 and TRBJ1-3; D gene unclear. The CDR3 is 16 residues long. CDR1 is SGDLS, CDR2 YYNGEE, per germline. Trimming took 0 bases from V and 1 from J, leaving 11 bases between them.

The rearrangement links TRBV6-5 to TRBJ2-3; 9 bases line up with TRBD2. Germline V lookup: CDR1 MNHEY, CDR2 SVGAGI. This CDR3 is built from 15 residues. Trimming at V came to 4 bases and at J to 7 bases, leaving 9 bases not matched to a gene. CDR3 sequence (DNA): TGTGCCAGCAGTTTCGGGACTAGCTTCCCCCATACGCAGTATTTT. As protein: CASSFGTSFPHTQYF.

A remark on this clone: Compared with germline, one end of the junction differs, possibly owing to a read error. The chain joins TRBV7-9 to TRBJ1-1; tentative D call: TRBD1 (5 bases). The CDR3 contains 12 residues. In germline, CDR1 is SEHNR, CDR2 FQNEAQ (reference sequence). CDR3 protein: CSSSFGQGEAFF. The CDR3 DNA follows: TGTTCCAGCAGCTTTGGGCAGGGTGAAGCTTTCTTT.